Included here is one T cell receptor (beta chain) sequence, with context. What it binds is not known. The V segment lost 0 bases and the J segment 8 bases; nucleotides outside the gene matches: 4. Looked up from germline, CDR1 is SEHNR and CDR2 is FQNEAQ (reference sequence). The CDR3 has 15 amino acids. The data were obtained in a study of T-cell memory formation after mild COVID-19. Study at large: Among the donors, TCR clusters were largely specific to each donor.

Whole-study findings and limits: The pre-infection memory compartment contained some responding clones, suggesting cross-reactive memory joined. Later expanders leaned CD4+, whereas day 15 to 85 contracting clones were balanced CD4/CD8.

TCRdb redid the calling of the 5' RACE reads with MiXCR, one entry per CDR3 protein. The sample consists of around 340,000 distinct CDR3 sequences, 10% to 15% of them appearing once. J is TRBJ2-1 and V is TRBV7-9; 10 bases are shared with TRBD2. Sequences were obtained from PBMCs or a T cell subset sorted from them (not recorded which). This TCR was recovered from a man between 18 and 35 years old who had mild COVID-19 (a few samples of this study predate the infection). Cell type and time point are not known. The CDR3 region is CASSLASGGIDEQFF. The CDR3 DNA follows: TGTGCCAGCAGCTTAGCTAGCGGGGGGATAGATGAGCAGTTCTTC.